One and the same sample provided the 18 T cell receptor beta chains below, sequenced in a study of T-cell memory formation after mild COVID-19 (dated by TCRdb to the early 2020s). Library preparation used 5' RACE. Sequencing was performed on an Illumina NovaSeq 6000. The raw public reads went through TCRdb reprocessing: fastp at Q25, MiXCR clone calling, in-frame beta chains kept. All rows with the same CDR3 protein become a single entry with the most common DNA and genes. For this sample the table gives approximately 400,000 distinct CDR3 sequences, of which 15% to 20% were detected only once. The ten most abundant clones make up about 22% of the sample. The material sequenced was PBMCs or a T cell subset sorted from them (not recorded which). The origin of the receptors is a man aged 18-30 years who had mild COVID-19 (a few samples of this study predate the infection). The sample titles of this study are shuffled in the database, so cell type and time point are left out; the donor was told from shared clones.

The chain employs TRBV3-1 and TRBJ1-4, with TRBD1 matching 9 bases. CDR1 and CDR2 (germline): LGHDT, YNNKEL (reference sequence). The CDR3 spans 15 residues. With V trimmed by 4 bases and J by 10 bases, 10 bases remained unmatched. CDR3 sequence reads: CASSPEGQGGGKLFF. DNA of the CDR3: TGTGCCAGCAGCCCAGAGGGACAGGGCGGCGGAAAACTGTTTTTT.

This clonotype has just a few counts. Here the CDR3 reads CASQERGIFTDTQYF. The DNA for the CDR3 is TGTGCCAGCCAGGAGCGGGGGATATTCACAGATACGCAGTATTTT. The chain has TRBV2 and TRBJ2-3; 8 bases agree with TRBD2. The CDR3 length is 15 residues. Trimming at V came to 8 bases and at J to 2 bases, leaving 9 bases not matched to a gene. Looked up from germline, CDR1 is SNHLY and CDR2 is FYNNEI.

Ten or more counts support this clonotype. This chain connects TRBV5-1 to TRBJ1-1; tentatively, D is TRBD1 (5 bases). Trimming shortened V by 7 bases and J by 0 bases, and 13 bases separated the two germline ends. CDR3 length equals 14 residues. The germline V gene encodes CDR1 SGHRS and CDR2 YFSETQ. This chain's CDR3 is CASSGNPMNTEAFF. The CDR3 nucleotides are TGCGCCAGCTCAGGGAATCCGATGAACACTGAAGCTTTCTTT.

Here the CDR3 reads CASLPPSNTEAFF. DNA of the CDR3: TGTGCCAGCCTTCCTCCCAGCAACACTGAAGCTTTCTTT. This sequence joins TRBV19 and TRBJ1-1; D is uncertain. The CDR3 loop spans 13 amino acids. V lost 9 bases and J lost 2, with 13 bases in between. From germline, CDR1 is LNHDA and CDR2 SQIVND (reference sequence).

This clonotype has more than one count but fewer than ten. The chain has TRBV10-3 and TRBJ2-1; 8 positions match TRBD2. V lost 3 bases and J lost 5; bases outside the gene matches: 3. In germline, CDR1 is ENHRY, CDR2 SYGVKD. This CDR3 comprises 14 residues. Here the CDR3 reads CAISEVGGDNEQFF. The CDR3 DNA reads TGTGCCATCAGTGAAGTCGGGGGGGACAATGAGCAGTTCTTC.

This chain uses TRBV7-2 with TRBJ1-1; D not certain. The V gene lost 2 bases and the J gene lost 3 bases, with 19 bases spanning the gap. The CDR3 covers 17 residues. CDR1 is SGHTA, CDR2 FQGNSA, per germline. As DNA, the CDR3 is TGTGCCAGCAGCTTACGGTCTGCAGGCGGGGTGGACACTGAAGCTTTCTTT. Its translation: CASSLRSAGGVDTEAFF.

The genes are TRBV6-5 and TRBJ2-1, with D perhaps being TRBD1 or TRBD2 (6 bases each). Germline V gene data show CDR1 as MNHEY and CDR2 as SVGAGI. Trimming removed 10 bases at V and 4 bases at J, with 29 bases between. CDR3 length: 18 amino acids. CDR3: CATPRRQATRGKYNEQFF. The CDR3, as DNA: TGTGCCACTCCCCGGCGACAGGCTACCCGGGGGAAATACAATGAGCAGTTCTTC.

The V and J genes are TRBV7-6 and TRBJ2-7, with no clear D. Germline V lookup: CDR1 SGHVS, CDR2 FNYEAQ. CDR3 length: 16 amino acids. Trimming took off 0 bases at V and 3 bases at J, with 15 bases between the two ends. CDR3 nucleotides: TGTGCCAGCAGCTTAGCTCTCCGGGCCCCCAACTACGAGCAGTACTTC. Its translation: CASSLALRAPNYEQYF. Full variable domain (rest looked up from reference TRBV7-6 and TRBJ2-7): GAGVSQSPRYKVTKRGQDVALRCDPISGHVSLYWYRQALGQGPEFLTYFNYEAQQDKSGLPNDRFSAERPEGSISTLTIQRTEQRDSAMYRCASSLALRAPNYEQYFGPGTRLTVT.

CDR3 nucleotides: TGTGCCAGCAGCTTAAGGAGCGACCCTTATAGCAATCAGCCCCAGCATTTT. Protein product: CASSLRSDPYSNQPQHF. The chain employs TRBV7-8 and TRBJ1-5; D is unresolved. CDR1 and CDR2 (germline): SGHVS, FQNEAQ. CDR3 size: 17 residues. Trimming took 2 bases from V and 0 from J, leaving 14 bases between them.

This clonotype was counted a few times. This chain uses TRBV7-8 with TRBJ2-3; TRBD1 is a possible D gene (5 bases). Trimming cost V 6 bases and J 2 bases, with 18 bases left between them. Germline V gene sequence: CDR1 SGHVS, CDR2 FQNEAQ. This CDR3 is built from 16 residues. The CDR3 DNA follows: TGTGCCAGCAGGGATGATGGGGCAGGAGCCACAGATACGCAGTATTTT. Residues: CASRDDGAGATDTQYF.

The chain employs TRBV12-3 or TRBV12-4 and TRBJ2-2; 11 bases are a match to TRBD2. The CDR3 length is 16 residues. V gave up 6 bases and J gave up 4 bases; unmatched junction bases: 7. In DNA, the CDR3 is TGTGCCAGCAGGATTAGCGGGGGGGCCGGCACCGGGGAGCTGTTTTTT. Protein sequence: CASRISGGAGTGELFF.

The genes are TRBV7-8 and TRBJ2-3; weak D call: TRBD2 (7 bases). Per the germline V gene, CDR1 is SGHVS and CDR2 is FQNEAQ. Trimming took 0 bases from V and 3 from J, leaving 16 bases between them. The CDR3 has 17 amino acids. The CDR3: CASSLAGWGGATDTQYF. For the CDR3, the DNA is TGTGCCAGCAGCTTAGCTGGGTGGGGGGGCGCAACAGATACGCAGTATTTT.

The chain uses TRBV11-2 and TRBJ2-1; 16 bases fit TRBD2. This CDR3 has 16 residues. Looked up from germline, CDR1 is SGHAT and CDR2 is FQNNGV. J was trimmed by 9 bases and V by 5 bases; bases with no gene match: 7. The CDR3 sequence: CASSPGLAGGLGEQFF. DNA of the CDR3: TGTGCCAGCAGCCCGGGACTAGCGGGGGGGCTGGGTGAGCAGTTCTTC.

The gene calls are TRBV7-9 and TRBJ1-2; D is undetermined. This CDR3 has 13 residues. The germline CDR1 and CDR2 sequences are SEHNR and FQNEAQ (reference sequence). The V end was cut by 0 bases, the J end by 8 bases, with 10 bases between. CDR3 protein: CASSLALSSGYTF. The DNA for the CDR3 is TGTGCCAGCAGCTTAGCGCTGAGCAGCGGCTACACCTTC.

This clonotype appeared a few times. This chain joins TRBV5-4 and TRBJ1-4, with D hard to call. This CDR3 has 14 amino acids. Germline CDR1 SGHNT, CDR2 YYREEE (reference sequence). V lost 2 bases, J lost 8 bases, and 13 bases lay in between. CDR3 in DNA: TGTGCCAGCAGCTTATCCGGGGATAGAGAAAAACTGTTTTTT. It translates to CASSLSGDREKLFF.

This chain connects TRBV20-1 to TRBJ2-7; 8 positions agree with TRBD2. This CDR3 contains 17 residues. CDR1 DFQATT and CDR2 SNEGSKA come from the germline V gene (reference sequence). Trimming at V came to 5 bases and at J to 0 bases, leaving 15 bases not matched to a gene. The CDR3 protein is CSAANPRTGGGSYEQYF. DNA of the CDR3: TGCAGTGCTGCAAACCCGCGAACCGGGGGGGGCTCCTACGAGCAGTACTTC.

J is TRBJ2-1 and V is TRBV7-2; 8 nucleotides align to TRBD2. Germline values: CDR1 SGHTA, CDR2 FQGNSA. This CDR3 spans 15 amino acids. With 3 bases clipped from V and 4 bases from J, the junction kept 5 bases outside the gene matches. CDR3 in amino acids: CASSLGLGWYNEQFF. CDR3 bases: TGTGCCAGCAGCTTGGGACTAGGATGGTACAATGAGCAGTTCTTC.

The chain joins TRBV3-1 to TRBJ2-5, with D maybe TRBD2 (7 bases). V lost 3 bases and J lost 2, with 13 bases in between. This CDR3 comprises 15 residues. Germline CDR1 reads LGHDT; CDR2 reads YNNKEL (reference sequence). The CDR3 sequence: CASSQDGGPQETQYF. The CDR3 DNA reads TGTGCCAGCAGCCAGGACGGGGGGCCACAAGAGACCCAGTACTTC.